One and the same sample provided the 30 T cell receptor beta chains below, sequenced in a study of T cell changes during pregnancy in multiple sclerosis. The assay was immunoSEQ multiplex PCR, and TCRdb's table has in-frame clones only and misses some. This repertoire shows fewer than 80,000 clones, 85% to 95% found once; its top ten account for less than 2%. The input for sequencing was peripheral blood, taken in the third trimester of pregnancy. These receptors were collected from a female donor in good health, enrolled as a control in a pregnancy study.

The chain carries TRBV6-6 and TRBJ1-5; D is ambiguous. V lost 3 bases and J lost 3, with 12 bases in between. Germline loops: CDR1 MNHNY, CDR2 SVGAGI (reference sequence). The CDR3 extends over 15 amino acids. Here the CDR3 DNA reads TGTGCCAGCAGTTATAGCCAAGCCTACAATCAGCCCCAGCATTTT. Residues: CASSYSQAYNQPQHF.

This clone was seen only once. This chain joins TRBV28 and TRBJ1-1; no definite D call. Germline V lookup: CDR1 MDHEN, CDR2 SYDVKM. V shed 5 bases and J shed 1 base, with 14 bases lying between them. The CDR3 sequence is 15 residues long. CDR3 nucleotides: TGTGCCAGCAGTCCCCCGAGATCCCGGAACACTGAAGCTTTCTTT. Encoded protein: CASSPPRSRNTEAFF.

The rearrangement joins TRBV4-1 to TRBJ2-5, with a tentative D call TRBD2 (6 bases). The CDR3 contains 17 residues. V lost 0 bases, J lost 2 bases, and 16 bases lay in between. The germline V gene encodes CDR1 MGHRA and CDR2 YSYEKL. Here the CDR3 reads CASSQEVGRGWQETQYF. CDR3 DNA sequence: TGCGCCAGCAGCCAAGAGGTTGGGCGGGGTTGGCAAGAGACCCAGTACTTC.

The DNA of the CDR3 is TGTGCCAGCAGCCTAGGACTAGCGGGGATCTCCTACGAGCAGTACTTC. Translation gives CASSLGLAGISYEQYF. The V gene is TRBV7-2, the J gene TRBJ2-7, with 12 bases fitting TRBD2. The CDR3 has 16 residues. V shed 5 bases, J shed 0 bases, and the junction held 5 bases outside the gene matches. Germline-derived CDR1 and CDR2 are SGHTA and FQGNSA.

The rearrangement links TRBV27 to TRBJ1-2; 7 bases are a match to TRBD1. The ends lost 6 bases at V and 7 bases at J; junction bases unmatched: 8. Germline V gene lookup returns CDR1 MNHEY and CDR2 SMNVEV (reference sequence). This CDR3 is 13 amino acids long. The CDR3, as DNA: TGTGCCAGCAGACCAGGGGGTAGGGGTGGCTACACCTTC. Translated, it gives CASRPGGRGGYTF.

The gene calls are TRBV5-1 and TRBJ2-5; 16 nucleotides line up with TRBD2. J lost 5 bases, V lost 2 bases, and 9 bases had no gene match. The germline gives CDR1 SGHRS, CDR2 YFSETQ. This CDR3 is 18 amino acids long. The CDR3 spells CASSLTPGTSGGAETQYF. The CDR3 coding sequence is TGCGCCAGCAGCTTAACACCCGGGACTAGCGGGGGGGCGGAGACCCAGTACTTC.

The chain is built from TRBV7-3 and TRBJ2-1; 8 bases are shared with TRBD2. The CDR3 contains 15 residues. The germline gives CDR1 SGHTA, CDR2 FQGTGA. The trim removed 5 bases at V and 8 bases at J, leaving 11 bases unmatched. The DNA of the CDR3 is TGTGCCAGCAGCCCCCCGGGGGGGGGCATTGATGAGCAGTTCTTC. It encodes CASSPPGGGIDEQFF.

This clone has just one count. The V and J genes are TRBV6-1 and TRBJ2-5; D ambiguous. The V gene's germline CDR1 is MNHNS and CDR2 SASEGT. The CDR3 runs to 15 residues. V was pared by 3 bases and J by 0 bases, with 11 bases between. The CDR3 region has the DNA TGTGCCAGCAGTGATCACTCCCTGTACCAAGAGACCCAGTACTTC. Protein product: CASSDHSLYQETQYF.

The chain combines TRBV11-3 with TRBJ2-7, with 8 positions matching TRBD2. The germline CDR1 and CDR2 sequences are SGHNT and YENEEA. V was pared by 5 bases and J by 2 bases, with 11 bases of the junction left unmatched. CDR3 length equals 16 residues. For the CDR3, the DNA is TGTGCCAGCAGCCCGGGGGAGCGGGGGCCGGCCTACGAGCAGTACTTC. Its translation: CASSPGERGPAYEQYF.

This chain connects TRBV7-2 to TRBJ1-5, with no clear D. Per the germline V gene, CDR1 is SGHTA and CDR2 is FQGNSA. CDR3 size: 14 residues. V was trimmed by 2 bases and J by 2 bases, leaving 7 bases between them. The CDR3 reads CASSLRQGNQPQHF. CDR3 DNA sequence: TGTGCCAGCAGCTTAAGGCAGGGCAATCAGCCCCAGCATTTT.

This clone was seen a few times. The genes are TRBV4-1 and TRBJ1-1; 7 nucleotides align to TRBD1. Trimming removed 4 bases from V and 0 bases from J; junction bases left unmatched: 2. The length of the CDR3 is 14 residues. Germline assignment: CDR1 MGHRA and CDR2 YSYEKL. CDR3 bases: TGCGCCAGCAGCCTACAGGGGTTGAACACTGAAGCTTTCTTT. Translating it yields CASSLQGLNTEAFF.

The chain uses TRBV13 and TRBJ2-2; 7 nucleotides align to TRBD2. The junction had 7 bases not matched to a gene; V was cut back by 3 bases and J by 3 bases. The CDR3 contains 16 residues. Per germline, CDR1 PRHDT and CDR2 FYEKMQ (reference sequence). In DNA form, the CDR3 reads TGTGCCAGCAGCTTGGGGGGGGGTGAGGACACCGGGGAGCTGTTTTTT. Translation: CASSLGGGEDTGELFF.

This clone appeared once. J is TRBJ1-2 and V is TRBV6-1; 9 bases line up with TRBD1. The CDR3 is 12 residues long. V was clipped by 6 bases and J by 8 bases; unmatched bases: 4. In germline, CDR1 is MNHNS, CDR2 SASEGT. The CDR3 sequence is CASRGTGYGYTF. CDR3 nucleotides: TGTGCCAGCAGAGGGACAGGGTACGGCTACACCTTC.

The gene calls are TRBV7-6 and TRBJ2-5; TRBD2 aligns across 13 bases. Per the germline V gene, CDR1 is SGHVS and CDR2 is FNYEAQ. The V segment lost 5 bases and the J segment 5 bases; nucleotides outside the gene matches: 14. The CDR3 contains 18 residues. CDR3 protein: CASSPGTSGKGTGETQYF. CDR3 DNA: TGTGCCAGCAGCCCCGGGACTAGCGGGAAGGGGACAGGGGAGACCCAGTACTTC.

CDR3 sequence (DNA): TGTGCCTGGAGTGGCCTTGGGACTAAACAAGAGACCCAGTACTTC. It is translated as CAWSGLGTKQETQYF. The V and J genes are TRBV30 and TRBJ2-5; 7 bases match TRBD2. CDR1 and CDR2 (germline): GTSNPN, SVGIG (reference sequence). Germline trimming cut 1 base from V and 2 bases from J; bases unmatched to any gene: 7. The CDR3 consists of 15 residues.

V is TRBV6-6 and J is TRBJ2-1; possibly TRBD2 for D (6 bases). CDR3 size: 13 residues. Germline V lookup: CDR1 MNHNY, CDR2 SVGAGI (reference sequence). The V end was cut by 8 bases, the J end by 2 bases, with 10 bases between. CDR3 region: CASSSVTYNEQFF. As DNA, the CDR3 is TGTGCCAGCTCTAGCGTAACCTACAATGAGCAGTTCTTC.

J is TRBJ2-5 and V is TRBV5-1, with TRBD1 identical over 7 bases. The ends lost 4 bases at V and 2 bases at J; junction bases unmatched: 5. CDR1 is SGHRS and CDR2 is YFSETQ in the germline V gene. The CDR3 loop spans 14 amino acids. The CDR3 protein is CASSRGTVQETQYF. CDR3 coding DNA: TGCGCCAGCAGCCGAGGGACAGTACAAGAGACCCAGTACTTC.

In its sample, this clone was seen once. The chain combines TRBV11-2 with TRBJ2-7, with 8 bases aligning to TRBD2. The CDR3 runs to 15 residues. V gave up 0 bases and J gave up 2 bases; unmatched junction bases: 3. Germline CDR1 SGHAT, CDR2 FQNNGV. In nucleotides, the CDR3 is TGTGCCAGCAGCTTAGATCGGGGGGGTACCTACGAGCAGTACTTC. This gives the protein CASSLDRGGTYEQYF.

The chain is built from TRBV7-3 and TRBJ2-1; 8 nucleotides agree with TRBD2. Germline V gene data show CDR1 as SGHTA and CDR2 as FQGTGA. CDR3 length equals 15 residues. Trimming removed 4 bases from V and 5 bases from J; junction bases left unmatched: 7. CDR3 DNA: TGTGCCAGCAGCTGGACGGGGGGGGTTAACAATGAGCAGTTCTTC. It yields the protein CASSWTGGVNNEQFF.

This clone was seen just once. The V and J genes are TRBV23-1 and TRBJ2-3; a weak D match, TRBD1 (5 bases). TRBV23-1 is assigned to the ORF class and has an uncertain function. V was cut by 2 bases and J by 0 bases, with 18 bases left in between. There are 18 residues in the CDR3. The CDR3 DNA is TGCGCCAGCAGTCAACCCAGGGTTTGGAACCCTAGCACAGATACGCAGTATTTT. It is translated as CASSQPRVWNPSTDTQYF.

This clone occurred once. The chain has TRBV28 and TRBJ2-1; tentative D call: TRBD2 (6 bases). The CDR3 consists of 15 residues. Germline assignment: CDR1 MDHEN and CDR2 SYDVKM. Between the trimmed V and J ends, which lost 6 bases and 9 bases, there was a span of 21 bases. As DNA, the CDR3 is TGTGCCAGCAGCCAAACTAGCAATCACAATTCTGAGCAGTTCTTC. Translating gives CASSQTSNHNSEQFF.

V gene TRBV5-1 combines with J gene TRBJ2-5; no firm D call. Germline V CDR1 and CDR2: SGHRS, YFSETQ. The CDR3 is made up of 14 amino acids. Trimming pared 0 bases from V and 5 bases from J, leaving 11 bases between. CDR3 in amino acids: CASSLASIGETQYF. CDR3 bases: TGCGCCAGCAGCTTGGCTTCTATCGGGGAGACCCAGTACTTC.

The chain couples TRBV18 to TRBJ1-5; TRBD1 is a possible D gene (6 bases). The length of the CDR3 is 15 residues. Trimming removed 3 bases from V and 4 bases from J, with 13 bases in between. Germline CDR1 is KGHSH and CDR2 is LQKENI. The CDR3 coding sequence is TGTGCCAGCTCACCCGGGACATTGCCGAATCAGCCCCAGCATTTT. Its translation: CASSPGTLPNQPQHF.

The chain joins TRBV5-1 to TRBJ2-1; no reliable D call. Trimming shortened V by 2 bases and J by 7 bases, and 4 bases separated the two germline ends. The CDR3 consists of 11 residues. CDR1 is SGHRS, CDR2 YFSETQ, per germline. This CDR3 is CASSFANEQFF. The CDR3 DNA reads TGCGCCAGCAGCTTCGCGAATGAGCAGTTCTTC.

The chain has TRBV11-3 and TRBJ1-5, with D possibly being TRBD1 (6 bases). CDR1 is SGHNT, CDR2 YENEEA, per germline. Deletions cut 5 bases from V and 0 bases from J, with 14 bases between. The CDR3 runs to 16 residues. The CDR3 DNA sequence: TGTGCCAGCAGCCTACGTCGGGGACATAGCAATCAGCCCCAGCATTTT. This gives the protein CASSLRRGHSNQPQHF.

There are a few counts of this clone. The chain recombines TRBV6-5 with TRBJ1-6, with no clear D. This CDR3 region has 12 residues. Germline lookup yields CDR1 MNHEY and CDR2 SVGAGI. Trimming left V 10 bases short and J 9 bases short, with 13 bases between. The CDR3, as DNA: TGTGCCACCACTAACGGTCTTTCACCCCTCCACTTT. It is translated as CATTNGLSPLHF.

The V gene is TRBV28, the J gene TRBJ2-2; 10 bases fit TRBD1. Germline assignment: CDR1 MDHEN and CDR2 SYDVKM. The V segment lost 5 bases and the J segment 5 bases; nucleotides outside the gene matches: 5. This CDR3 spans 15 amino acids. The CDR3: CASSTQGQGTGELFF. Written as DNA, the CDR3 is TGTGCCAGCAGTACCCAGGGACAGGGGACCGGGGAGCTGTTTTTT.

To note about this clone: Additional DNA sequences in this sample encode the identical CDR3. V gene TRBV6-5 combines with J gene TRBJ1-1, with 7 bases fitting TRBD1. Germline CDR1 is MNHEY and CDR2 is SVGAGI. Trimming at V came to 5 bases and at J to 3 bases, leaving 6 bases not matched to a gene. The CDR3 runs 14 residues. Here the CDR3 DNA reads TGTGCCAGCAGTCGACAGGGAGTGGACACTGAAGCTTTCTTT. This encodes CASSRQGVDTEAFF.

This chain links TRBV7-2 with TRBJ2-5, with 15 positions matching TRBD2. The CDR3 has 16 amino acids. CDR1 and CDR2 (germline): SGHTA, FQGNSA. V lost 5 bases, J lost 2 bases, and 3 bases stayed unmatched. CDR3 nucleotides: TGTGCCAGCAGCCCGGGACTAGCGGGAGGACAAGAGACCCAGTACTTC. The encoded protein is CASSPGLAGGQETQYF.

The chain uses TRBV2 and TRBJ2-1, with TRBD1 matching 7 bases. The CDR3 is made up of 11 amino acids. The V gene's germline CDR1 is SNHLY and CDR2 FYNNEI. V was clipped by 6 bases and J by 16 bases; unmatched bases: 9. CDR3 loop: CASRERQGQFF. The CDR3 coding sequence is TGTGCCAGCAGAGAGAGACAGGGACAATTCTTC.